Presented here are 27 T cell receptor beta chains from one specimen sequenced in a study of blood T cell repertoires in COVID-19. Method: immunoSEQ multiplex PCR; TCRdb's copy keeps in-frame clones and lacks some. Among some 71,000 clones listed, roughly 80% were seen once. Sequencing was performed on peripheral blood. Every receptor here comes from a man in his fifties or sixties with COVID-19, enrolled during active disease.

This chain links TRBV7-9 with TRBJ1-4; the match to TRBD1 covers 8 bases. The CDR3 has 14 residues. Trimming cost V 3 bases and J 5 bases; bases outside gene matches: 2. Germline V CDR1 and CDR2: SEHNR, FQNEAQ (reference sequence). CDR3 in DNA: TGTGCCAGCAGCTTCGGACAGGGAAATGAAAAACTGTTTTTT. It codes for CASSFGQGNEKLFF.

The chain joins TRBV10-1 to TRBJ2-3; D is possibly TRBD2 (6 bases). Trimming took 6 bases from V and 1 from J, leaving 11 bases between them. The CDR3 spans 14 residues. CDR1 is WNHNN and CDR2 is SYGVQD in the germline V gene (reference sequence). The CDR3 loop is CASSTGGGTDTQYF. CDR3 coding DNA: TGCGCCAGCAGCACAGGCGGGGGCACAGATACGCAGTATTTT.

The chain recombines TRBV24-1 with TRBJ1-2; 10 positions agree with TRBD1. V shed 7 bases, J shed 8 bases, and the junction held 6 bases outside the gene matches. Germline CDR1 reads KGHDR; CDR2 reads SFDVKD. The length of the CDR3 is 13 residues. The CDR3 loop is CATSGQGEEGYTF. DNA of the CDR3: TGTGCCACCAGCGGACAGGGGGAGGAGGGCTACACCTTC.

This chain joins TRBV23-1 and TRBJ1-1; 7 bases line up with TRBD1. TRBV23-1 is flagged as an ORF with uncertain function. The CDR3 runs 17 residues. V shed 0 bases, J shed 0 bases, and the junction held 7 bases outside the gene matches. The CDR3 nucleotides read TGCGCCAGCAGTCAATCGGGCGCGGACAGGATGAACACTGAAGCTTTCTTT. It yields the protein CASSQSGADRMNTEAFF.

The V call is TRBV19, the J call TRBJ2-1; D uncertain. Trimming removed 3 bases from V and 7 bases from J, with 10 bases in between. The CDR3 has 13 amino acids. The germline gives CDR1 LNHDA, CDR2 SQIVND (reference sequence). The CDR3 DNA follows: TGTGCCAGTAGTATTTCCGCGGAGAATGAGCAGTTCTTC. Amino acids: CASSISAENEQFF.

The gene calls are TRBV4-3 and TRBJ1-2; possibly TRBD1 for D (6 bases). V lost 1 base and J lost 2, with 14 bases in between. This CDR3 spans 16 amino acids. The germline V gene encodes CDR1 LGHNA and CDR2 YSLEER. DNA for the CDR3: TGCGCCAGCAGCCAAGTAGCGGGACATCTAAACTATGGCTACACCTTC. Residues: CASSQVAGHLNYGYTF.

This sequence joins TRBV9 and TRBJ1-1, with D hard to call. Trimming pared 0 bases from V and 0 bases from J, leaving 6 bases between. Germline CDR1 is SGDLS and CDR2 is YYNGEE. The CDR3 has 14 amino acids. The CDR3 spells CASSVATVNTEAFF. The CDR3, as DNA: TGTGCCAGCAGCGTAGCTACAGTGAACACTGAAGCTTTCTTT.

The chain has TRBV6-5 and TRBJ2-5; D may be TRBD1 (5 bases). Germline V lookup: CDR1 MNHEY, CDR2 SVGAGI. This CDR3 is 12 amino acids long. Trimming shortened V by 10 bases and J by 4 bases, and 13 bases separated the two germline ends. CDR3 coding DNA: TGTGCCACCGCTGACAGTTTAGAGACCCAGTACTTC. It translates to CATADSLETQYF.

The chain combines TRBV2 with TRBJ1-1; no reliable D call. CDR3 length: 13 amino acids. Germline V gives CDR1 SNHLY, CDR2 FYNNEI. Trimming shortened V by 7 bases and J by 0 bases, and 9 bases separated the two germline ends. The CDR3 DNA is TGTGCCAGCATGAGCCTCTTGAACACTGAAGCTTTCTTT. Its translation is CASMSLLNTEAFF.

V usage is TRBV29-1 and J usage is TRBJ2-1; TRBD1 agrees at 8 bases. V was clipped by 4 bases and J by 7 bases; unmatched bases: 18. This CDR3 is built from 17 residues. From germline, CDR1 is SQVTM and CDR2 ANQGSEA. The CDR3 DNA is TGCAGCGTTGCGTTTCTCAATGACAGGGGTGTAGGGAATGAGCAGTTCTTC. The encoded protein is CSVAFLNDRGVGNEQFF.

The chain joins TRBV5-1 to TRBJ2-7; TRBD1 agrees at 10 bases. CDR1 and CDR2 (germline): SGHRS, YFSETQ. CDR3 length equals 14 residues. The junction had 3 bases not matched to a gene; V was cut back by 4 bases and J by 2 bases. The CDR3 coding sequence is TGCGCCAGCAGCACGGGACAGGGGCCCTACGAGCAGTACTTC. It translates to CASSTGQGPYEQYF.

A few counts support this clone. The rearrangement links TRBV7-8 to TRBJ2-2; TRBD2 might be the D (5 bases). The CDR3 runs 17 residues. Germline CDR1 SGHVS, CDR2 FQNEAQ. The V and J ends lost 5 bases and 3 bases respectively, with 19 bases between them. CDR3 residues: CASSRAAGTVYTGELFF. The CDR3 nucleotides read TGTGCCAGCAGCCGAGCGGCAGGTACAGTGTACACCGGGGAGCTGTTTTTT.

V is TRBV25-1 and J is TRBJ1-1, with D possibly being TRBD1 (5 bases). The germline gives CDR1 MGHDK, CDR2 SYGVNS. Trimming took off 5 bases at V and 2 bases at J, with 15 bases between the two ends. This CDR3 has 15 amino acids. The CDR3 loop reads CASSSMTDSNTEAFF. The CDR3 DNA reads TGTGCCAGCAGTTCTATGACAGATAGTAACACTGAAGCTTTCTTT.

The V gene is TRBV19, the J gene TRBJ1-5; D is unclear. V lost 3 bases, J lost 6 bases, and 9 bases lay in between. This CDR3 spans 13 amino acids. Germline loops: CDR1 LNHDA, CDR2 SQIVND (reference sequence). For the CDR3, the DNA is TGTGCCAGTAGTATTGTTGACATTCAGCCCCAGCATTTT. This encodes CASSIVDIQPQHF. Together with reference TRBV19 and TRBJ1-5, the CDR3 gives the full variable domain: DGGITQSPKYLFRKEGQNVTLSCEQNLNHDAMYWYRQDPGQGLRLIYYSQIVNDFQKGDIAEGYSVSREKKESFPLTVTSAQKNPTAFYLCASSIVDIQPQHFGDGTRLSIL.

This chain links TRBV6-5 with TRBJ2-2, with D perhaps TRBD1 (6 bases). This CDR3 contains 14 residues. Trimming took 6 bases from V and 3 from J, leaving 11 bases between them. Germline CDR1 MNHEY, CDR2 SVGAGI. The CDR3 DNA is TGTGCCAGCAGCACTGGACAGTACACCGGGGAGCTGTTTTTT. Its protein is CASSTGQYTGELFF.

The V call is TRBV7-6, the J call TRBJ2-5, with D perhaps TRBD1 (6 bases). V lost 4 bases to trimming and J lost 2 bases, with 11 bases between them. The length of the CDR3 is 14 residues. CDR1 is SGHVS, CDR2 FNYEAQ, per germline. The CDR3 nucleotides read TGTGCCAGCAGCTGGAGACAGGAACAAGAGACCCAGTACTTC. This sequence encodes CASSWRQEQETQYF.

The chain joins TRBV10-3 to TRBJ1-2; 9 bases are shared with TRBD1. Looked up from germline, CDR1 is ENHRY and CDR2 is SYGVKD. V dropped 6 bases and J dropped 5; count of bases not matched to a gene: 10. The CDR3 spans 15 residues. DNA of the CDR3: TGTGCCATCAGCTTGGACAGGGGCCTTGGGTATGGCTACACCTTC. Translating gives CAISLDRGLGYGYTF.

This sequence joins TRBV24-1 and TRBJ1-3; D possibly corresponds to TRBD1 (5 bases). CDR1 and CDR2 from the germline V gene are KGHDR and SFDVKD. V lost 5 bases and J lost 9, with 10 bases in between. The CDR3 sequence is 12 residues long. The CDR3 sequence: CATSGGVITIYF. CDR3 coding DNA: TGTGCCACCAGTGGGGGGGTTATCACCATATATTTT.

CDR3 in DNA: TGCGCCAGCAGACTGACAGGTGACAATTCACCCCTCCACTTT. The encoded protein is CASRLTGDNSPLHF. The V call is TRBV5-1, the J call TRBJ1-6, with D possibly being TRBD1 (6 bases). The CDR3 extends over 14 amino acids. In germline, CDR1 is SGHRS, CDR2 YFSETQ. V gave up 5 bases and J gave up 7 bases, with 13 bases separating them.

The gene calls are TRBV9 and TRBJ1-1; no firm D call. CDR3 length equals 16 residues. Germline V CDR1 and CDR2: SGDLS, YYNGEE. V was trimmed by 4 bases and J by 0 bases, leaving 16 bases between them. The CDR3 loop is CASSTTADFLNTEAFF. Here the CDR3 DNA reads TGTGCCAGCAGCACGACGGCGGATTTTTTGAACACTGAAGCTTTCTTT.

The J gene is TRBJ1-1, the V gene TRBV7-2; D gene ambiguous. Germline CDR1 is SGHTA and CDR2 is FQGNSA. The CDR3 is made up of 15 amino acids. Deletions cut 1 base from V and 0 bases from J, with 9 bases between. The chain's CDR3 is CASSLGAGMNTEAFF. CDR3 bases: TGTGCCAGCAGCTTAGGGGCGGGCATGAACACTGAAGCTTTCTTT.

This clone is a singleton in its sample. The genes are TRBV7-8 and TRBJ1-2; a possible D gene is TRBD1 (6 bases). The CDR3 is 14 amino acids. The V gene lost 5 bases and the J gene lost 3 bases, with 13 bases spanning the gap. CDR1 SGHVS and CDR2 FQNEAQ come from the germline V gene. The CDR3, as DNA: TGTGCCAGCAGCCCGGGGGGGGCTGACTATGGCTACACCTTC. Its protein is CASSPGGADYGYTF.

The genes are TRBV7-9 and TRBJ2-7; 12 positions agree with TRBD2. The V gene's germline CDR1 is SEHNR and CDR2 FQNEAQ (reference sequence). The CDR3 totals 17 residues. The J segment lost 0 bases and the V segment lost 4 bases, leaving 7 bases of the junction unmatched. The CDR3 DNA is TGTGCCAGCAGCTCTGGACTAGCGGGGAAGAGCTCCTACGAGCAGTACTTC. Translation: CASSSGLAGKSSYEQYF.

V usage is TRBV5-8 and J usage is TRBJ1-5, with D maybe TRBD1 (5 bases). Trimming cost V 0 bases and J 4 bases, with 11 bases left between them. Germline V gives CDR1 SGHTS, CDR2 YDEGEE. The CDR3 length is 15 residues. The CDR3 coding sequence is TGTGCCAGCAGCTTGGTGTCGGGGGGAAATCAGCCCCAGCATTTT. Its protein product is CASSLVSGGNQPQHF.

The CDR3 loop reads CASSFPGTEGVGYTF. The DNA of the CDR3 is TGTGCCAGCAGCTTCCCCGGGACGGAGGGAGTCGGCTACACCTTC. This chain joins TRBV5-6 and TRBJ1-2, with D perhaps TRBD1 (5 bases). The CDR3 sequence is 15 residues long. In germline, CDR1 is SGHDT, CDR2 YYEEEE. V was pared by 2 bases and J by 8 bases, with 19 bases between.

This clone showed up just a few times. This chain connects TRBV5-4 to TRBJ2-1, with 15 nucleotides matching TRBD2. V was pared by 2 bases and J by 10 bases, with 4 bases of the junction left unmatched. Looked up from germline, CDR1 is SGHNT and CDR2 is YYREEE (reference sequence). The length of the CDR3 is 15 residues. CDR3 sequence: CASSFGLAGGREQFF. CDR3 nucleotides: TGTGCCAGCAGCTTCGGACTAGCGGGGGGGCGAGAGCAGTTCTTC.

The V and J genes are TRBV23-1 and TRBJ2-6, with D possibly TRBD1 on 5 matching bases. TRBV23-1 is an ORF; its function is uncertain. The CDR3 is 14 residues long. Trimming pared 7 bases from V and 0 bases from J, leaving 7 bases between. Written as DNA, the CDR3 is TGCGCCAGCATCAGGGACTCTGGGGCCAACGTCCTGACTTTC. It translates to CASIRDSGANVLTF.